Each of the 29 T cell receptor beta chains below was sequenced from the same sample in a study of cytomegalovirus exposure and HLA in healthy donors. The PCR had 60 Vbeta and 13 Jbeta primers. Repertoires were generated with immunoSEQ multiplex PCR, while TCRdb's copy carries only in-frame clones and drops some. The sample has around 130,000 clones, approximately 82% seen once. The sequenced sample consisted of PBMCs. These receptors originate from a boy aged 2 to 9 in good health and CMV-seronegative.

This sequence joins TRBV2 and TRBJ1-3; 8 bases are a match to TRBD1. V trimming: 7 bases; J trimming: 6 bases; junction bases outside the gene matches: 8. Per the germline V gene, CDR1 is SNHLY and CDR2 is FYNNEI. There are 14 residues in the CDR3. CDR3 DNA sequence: TGTGCCAGCAAACCTCAGGGGGCAGCAAACACCATATATTTT. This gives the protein CASKPQGAANTIYF.

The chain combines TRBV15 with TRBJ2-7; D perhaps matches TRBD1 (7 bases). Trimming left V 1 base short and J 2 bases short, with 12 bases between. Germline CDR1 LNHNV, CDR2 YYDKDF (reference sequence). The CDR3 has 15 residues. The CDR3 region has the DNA TGTGCCACCAGCAGAGCTCCCAGGGGGGCCTACGAGCAGTACGTC. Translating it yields CATSRAPRGAYEQYV.

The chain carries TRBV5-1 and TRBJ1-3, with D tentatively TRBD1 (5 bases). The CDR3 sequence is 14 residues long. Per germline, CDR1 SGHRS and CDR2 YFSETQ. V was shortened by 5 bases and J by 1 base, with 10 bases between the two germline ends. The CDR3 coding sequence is TGCGCCAGCAGTCTCAGGGCTTCTGGAAACACCATATATTTT. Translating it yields CASSLRASGNTIYF.

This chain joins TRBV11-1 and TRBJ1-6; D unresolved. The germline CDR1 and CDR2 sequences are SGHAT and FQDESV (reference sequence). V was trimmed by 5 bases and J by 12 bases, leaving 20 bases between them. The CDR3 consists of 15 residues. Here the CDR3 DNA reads TGTGCCAGCAGCCTCCCTTCAGAGGGAGGGAGACCCCTCCACTTT. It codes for CASSLPSEGGRPLHF.

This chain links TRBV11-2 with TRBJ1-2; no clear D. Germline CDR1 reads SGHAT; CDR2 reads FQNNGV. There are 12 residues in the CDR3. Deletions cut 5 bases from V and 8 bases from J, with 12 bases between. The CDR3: CASSLPRRGYTF. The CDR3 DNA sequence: TGTGCCAGCAGCCTACCGAGGAGAGGCTACACCTTC.

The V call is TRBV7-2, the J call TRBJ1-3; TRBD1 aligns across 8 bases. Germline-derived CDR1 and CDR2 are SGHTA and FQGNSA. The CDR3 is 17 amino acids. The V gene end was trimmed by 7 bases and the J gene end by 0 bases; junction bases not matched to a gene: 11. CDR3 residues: CASTQGAGGNSGNTIYF. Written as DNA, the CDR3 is TGTGCCAGCACCCAAGGGGCAGGGGGCAACTCTGGAAACACCATATATTTT.

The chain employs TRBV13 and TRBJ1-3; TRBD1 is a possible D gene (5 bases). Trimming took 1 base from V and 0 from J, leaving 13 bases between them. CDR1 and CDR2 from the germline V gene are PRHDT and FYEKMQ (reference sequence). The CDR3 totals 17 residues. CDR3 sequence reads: CASSLERGWDSGNTIYF. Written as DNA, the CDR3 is TGTGCCAGCAGCTTAGAGCGGGGCTGGGACTCTGGAAACACCATATATTTT.

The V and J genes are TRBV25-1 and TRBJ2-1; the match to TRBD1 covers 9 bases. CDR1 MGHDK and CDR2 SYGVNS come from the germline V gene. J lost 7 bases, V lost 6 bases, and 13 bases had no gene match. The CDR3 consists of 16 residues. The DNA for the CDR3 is TGTGCCAGCAGCGACTGGTCGGGACAGGGAATGAATGAGCAGTTCTTC. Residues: CASSDWSGQGMNEQFF.

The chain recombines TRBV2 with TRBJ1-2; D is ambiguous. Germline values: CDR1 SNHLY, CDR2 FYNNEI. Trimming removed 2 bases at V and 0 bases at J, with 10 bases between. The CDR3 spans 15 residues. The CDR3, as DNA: TGTGCCAGCAGTGAACCCAGTCTCGCTAACTATGGCTACACCTTC. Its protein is CASSEPSLANYGYTF.

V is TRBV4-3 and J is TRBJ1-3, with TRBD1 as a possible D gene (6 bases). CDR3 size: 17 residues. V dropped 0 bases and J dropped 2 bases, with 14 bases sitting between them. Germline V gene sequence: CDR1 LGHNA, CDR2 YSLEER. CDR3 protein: CASSQDPGALPGNTIYF. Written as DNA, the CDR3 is TGCGCCAGCAGCCAAGATCCAGGGGCCCTCCCTGGAAACACCATATATTTT.

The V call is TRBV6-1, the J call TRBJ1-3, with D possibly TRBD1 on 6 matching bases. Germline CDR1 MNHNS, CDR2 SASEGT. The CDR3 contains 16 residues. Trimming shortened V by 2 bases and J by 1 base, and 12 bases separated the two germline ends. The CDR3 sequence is CASSESTGISGNTIYF. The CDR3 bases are TGTGCCAGCAGTGAATCGACAGGTATTTCTGGAAACACCATATATTTT.

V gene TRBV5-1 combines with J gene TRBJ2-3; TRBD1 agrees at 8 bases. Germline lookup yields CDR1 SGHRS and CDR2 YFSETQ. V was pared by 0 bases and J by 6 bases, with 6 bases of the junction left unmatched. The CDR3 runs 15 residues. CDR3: CASSLARGRWDTQYF. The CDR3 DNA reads TGCGCCAGCAGCTTGGCCAGGGGGCGGTGGGATACGCAGTATTTT.

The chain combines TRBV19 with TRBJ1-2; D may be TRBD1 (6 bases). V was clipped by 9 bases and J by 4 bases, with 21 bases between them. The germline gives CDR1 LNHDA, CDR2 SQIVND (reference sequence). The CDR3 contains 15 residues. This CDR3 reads CASLWGQEGGYGYTF. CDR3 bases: TGTGCCAGCCTTTGGGGGCAAGAGGGCGGCTATGGCTACACCTTC.

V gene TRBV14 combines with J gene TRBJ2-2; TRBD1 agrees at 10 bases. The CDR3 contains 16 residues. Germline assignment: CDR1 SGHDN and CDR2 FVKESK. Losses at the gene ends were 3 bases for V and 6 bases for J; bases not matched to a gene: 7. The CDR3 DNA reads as TGTGCCAGCAGCCATATGGGACAGGGGTTTTCCGGGGAGCTGTTTTTT. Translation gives CASSHMGQGFSGELFF.

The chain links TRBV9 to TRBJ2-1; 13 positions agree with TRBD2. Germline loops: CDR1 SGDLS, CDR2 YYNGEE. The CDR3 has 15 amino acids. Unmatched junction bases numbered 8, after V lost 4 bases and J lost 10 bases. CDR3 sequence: CASSLTSGRAEEQFF. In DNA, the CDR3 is TGTGCCAGCAGCCTCACTAGCGGGAGGGCTGAAGAGCAGTTCTTC. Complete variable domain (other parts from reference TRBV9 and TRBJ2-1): DSGVTQTPKHLITATGQRVTLRCSPRSGDLSVYWYQQSLDQGLQFLIQYYNGEERAKGNILERFSAQQFPDLHSELNLSSLELGDSALYFCASSLTSGRAEEQFFGPGTRLTVL.

The CDR3 bases are TGTGCCAGCAGCCAAGATACGACAGGTCTTCTTTCACCCCTCCACTTT. The encoded protein is CASSQDTTGLLSPLHF. The chain is built from TRBV14 and TRBJ1-6; possible D gene TRBD1, 6 bases. The ends were cut back, 0 bases at V and 9 bases at J, with 15 bases in the middle. Germline CDR1 SGHDN, CDR2 FVKESK. The CDR3 runs 16 residues. The full variable domain, in which reference TRBV14 and TRBJ1-6 provide the parts outside the CDR3, is EAGVTQFPSHSVIEKGQTVTLRCDPISGHDNLYWYRRVMGKEIKFLLHFVKESKQDESGMPNNRFLAERTGGTYSTLKVQPAELEDSGVYFCASSQDTTGLLSPLHFGNGTRLTVT.

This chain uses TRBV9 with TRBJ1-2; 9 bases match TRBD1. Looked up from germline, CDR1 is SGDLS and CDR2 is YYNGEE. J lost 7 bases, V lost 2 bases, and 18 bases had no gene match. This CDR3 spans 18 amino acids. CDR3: CASSVLRNAPGQGGGYTF. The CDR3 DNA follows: TGTGCCAGCAGCGTCCTTCGAAACGCCCCGGGACAGGGAGGTGGCTACACCTTC.

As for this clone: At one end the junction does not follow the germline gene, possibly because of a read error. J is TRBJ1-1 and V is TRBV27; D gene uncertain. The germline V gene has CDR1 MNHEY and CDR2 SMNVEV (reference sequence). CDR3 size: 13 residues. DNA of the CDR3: TGTGCCAGCAGTTTTAGCCTGAACACTGAAGCTCTCTTT. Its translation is CASSFSLNTEALF.

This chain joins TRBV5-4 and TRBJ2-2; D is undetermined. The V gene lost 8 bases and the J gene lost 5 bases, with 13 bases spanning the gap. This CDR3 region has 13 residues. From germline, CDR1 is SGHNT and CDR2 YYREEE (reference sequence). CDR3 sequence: CASSKGETGELFF. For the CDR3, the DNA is TGTGCCAGTAGTAAAGGAGAGACCGGGGAGCTGTTTTTT.

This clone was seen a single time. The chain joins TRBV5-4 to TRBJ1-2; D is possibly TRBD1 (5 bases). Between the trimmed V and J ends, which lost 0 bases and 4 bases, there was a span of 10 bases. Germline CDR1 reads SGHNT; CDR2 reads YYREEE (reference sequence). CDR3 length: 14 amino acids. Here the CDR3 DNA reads TGTGCCAGCAGCTTGGACGTCAGGGCCTATGGCTACACCTTC. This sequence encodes CASSLDVRAYGYTF.

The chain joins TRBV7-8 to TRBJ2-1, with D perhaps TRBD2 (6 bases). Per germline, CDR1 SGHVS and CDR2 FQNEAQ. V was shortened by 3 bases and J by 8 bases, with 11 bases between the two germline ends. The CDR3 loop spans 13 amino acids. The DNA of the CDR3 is TGTGCCAGCAGCTTGGGAGGCCGGGATGAGCAGTTCTTC. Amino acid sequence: CASSLGGRDEQFF.

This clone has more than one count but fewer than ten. This CDR3 is CASSQDTPGQGGERQYF. In DNA, the CDR3 is TGTGCCAGCAGCCAAGATACCCCCGGACAGGGAGGGGAAAGGCAGTATTTT. This sequence joins TRBV4-2 and TRBJ2-3; possibly TRBD1 for D (8 bases). Germline loops: CDR1 LGHNA, CDR2 YNFKEQ. Trimming shortened V by 0 bases and J by 11 bases, and 24 bases separated the two germline ends. This CDR3 is built from 17 residues.

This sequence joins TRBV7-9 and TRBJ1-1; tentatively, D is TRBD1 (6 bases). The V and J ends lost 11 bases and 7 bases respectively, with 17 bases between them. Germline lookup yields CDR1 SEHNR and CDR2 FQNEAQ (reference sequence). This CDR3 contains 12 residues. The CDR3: CAPSTVDSEAFF. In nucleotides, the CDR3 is TGTGCCCCCAGTACGGTGGACAGTGAAGCTTTCTTT.

The CDR3 reads CASSQGSGFGELFF. CDR3 in DNA: TGCGCCAGCAGCCAAGGCTCAGGGTTCGGGGAGCTGTTTTTT. The chain joins TRBV4-3 to TRBJ2-2, with D perhaps matching TRBD1 (5 bases). Germline CDR1 LGHNA, CDR2 YSLEER. V was cut by 1 base and J by 7 bases, with 10 bases left in between. This CDR3 is built from 14 residues.

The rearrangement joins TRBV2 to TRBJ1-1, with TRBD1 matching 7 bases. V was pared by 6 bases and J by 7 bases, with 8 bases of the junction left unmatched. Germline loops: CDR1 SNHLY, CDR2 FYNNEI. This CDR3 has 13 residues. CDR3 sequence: CASRRGQLNEAFF. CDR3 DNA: TGTGCCAGCAGAAGGGGACAGCTAAATGAAGCTTTCTTT.

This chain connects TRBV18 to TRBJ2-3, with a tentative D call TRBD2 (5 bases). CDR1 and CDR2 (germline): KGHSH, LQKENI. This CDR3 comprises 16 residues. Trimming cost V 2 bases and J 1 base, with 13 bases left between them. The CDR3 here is CASSPSRAVGTDTQYF. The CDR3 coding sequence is TGTGCCAGCTCACCATCGAGGGCTGTCGGCACAGATACGCAGTATTTT.

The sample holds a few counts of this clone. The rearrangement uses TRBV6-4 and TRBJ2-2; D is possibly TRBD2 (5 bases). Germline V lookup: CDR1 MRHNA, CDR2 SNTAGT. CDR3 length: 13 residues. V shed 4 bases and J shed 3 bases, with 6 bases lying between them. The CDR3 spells CASSVGDTGELFF. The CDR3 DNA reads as TGTGCCAGCAGTGTGGGAGACACCGGGGAGCTGTTTTTT.

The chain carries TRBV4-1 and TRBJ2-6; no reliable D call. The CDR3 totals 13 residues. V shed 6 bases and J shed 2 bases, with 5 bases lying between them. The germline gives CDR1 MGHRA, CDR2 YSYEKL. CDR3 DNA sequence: TGCGCCAGCAGGGCCGCTGGGGCCAACGTCCTGACTTTC. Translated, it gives CASRAAGANVLTF.

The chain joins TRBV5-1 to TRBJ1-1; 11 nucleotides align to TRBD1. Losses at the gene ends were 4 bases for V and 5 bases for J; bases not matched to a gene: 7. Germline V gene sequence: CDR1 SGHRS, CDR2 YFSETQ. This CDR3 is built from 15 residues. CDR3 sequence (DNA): TGCGCCAGCAGCAATGGACAGGGGGCGTGGACTGAAGCTTTCTTT. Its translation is CASSNGQGAWTEAFF. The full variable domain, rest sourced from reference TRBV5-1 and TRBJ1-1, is KAGVTQTPRYLIKTRGQQVTLSCSPISGHRSVSWYQQTPGQGLQFLFEYFSETQRNKGNFPGRFSGRQFSNSRSEMNVSTLELGDSALYLCASSNGQGAWTEAFFGQGTRLTVV.